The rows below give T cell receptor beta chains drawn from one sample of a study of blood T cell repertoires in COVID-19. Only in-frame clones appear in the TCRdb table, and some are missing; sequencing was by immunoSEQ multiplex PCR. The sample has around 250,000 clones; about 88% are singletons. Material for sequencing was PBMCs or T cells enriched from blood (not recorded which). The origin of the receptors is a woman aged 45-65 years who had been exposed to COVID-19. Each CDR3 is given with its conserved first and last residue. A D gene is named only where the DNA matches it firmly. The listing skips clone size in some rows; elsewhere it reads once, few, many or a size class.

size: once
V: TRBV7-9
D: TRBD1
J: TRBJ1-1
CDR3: CASSHDRVPSAFF
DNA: TGTGCCAGCAGCCATGACAGGGTTCCATCGGCTTTCTTT

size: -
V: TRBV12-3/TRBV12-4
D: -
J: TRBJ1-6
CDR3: CASSFEGSPLHF
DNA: TGTGCCAGCAGTTTCGAGGGTTCACCCCTCCACTTT

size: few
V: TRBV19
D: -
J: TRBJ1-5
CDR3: CASSIGGSNQPQHF
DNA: TGTGCCAGTAGTATTGGGGGCTCCAATCAGCCCCAGCATTTT

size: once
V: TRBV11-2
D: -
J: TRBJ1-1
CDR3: CASSLTVGSHTEAFF
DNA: TGTGCCAGCAGCTTAACAGTTGGCAGCCATACTGAAGCTTTCTTT

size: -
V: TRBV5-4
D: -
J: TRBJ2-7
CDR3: CASSLGAAGEQYF
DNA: TGTGCCAGCAGCTTGGGCGCAGCCGGGGAGCAGTACTTC

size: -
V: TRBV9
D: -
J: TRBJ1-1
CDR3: CASSGPGEAFF
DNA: TGTGCCAGCAGCGGACCAGGTGAAGCTTTCTTT

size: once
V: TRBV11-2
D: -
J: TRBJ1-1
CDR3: CASSLGQGRRTEAFF
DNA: TGTGCCAGCAGCTTAGGGCAGGGGAGAAGGACTGAAGCTTTCTTT

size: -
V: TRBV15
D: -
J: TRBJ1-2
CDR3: CATSRDFPREGYTF
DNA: TGTGCCACCAGCAGAGATTTTCCTCGAGAAGGCTACACCTTC

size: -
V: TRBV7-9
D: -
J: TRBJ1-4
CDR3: CASKKGANEKLFF
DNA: TGTGCCAGCAAAAAGGGGGCTAATGAAAAACTGTTTTTT

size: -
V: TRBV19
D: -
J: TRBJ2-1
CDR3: CASSIEGGGEYNEQFF
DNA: TGTGCCAGTAGTATAGAAGGCGGGGGCGAGTACAATGAGCAGTTCTTC

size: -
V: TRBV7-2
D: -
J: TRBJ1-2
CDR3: CASSLVGASLSGYTF
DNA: TGTGCCAGCAGCTTAGTAGGGGCATCCCTTAGCGGCTACACCTTC

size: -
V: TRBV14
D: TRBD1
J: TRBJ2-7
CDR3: CASSLGQGAGEQYF
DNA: TGTGCCAGCAGCCTGGGACAGGGGGCTGGGGAGCAGTACTTC

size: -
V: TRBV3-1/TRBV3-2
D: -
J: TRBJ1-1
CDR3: CASTRQTNTEAFF
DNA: TGTGCCAGCACCCGACAGACGAACACTGAAGCTTTCTTT

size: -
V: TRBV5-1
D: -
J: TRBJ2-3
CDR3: CASSLSRTFTDTQYF
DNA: TGCGCCAGCAGCTTGAGCAGGACTTTCACAGATACGCAGTATTTT

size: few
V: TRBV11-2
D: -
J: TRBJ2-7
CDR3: CASSLDPVTYEQYF
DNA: TGTGCCAGCAGCTTAGATCCGGTAACCTACGAGCAGTACTTC

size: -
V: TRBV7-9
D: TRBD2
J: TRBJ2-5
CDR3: CATSPGGETQYF
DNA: TGTGCCACCTCCCCGGGGGGGGAGACCCAGTACTTC

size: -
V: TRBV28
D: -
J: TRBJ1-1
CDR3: CASSFLAEAFF
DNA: TGTGCCAGCAGTTTTCTCGCTGAAGCTTTCTTT

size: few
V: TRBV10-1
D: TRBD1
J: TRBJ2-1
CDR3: CASSGDSYNEQFF
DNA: TGCGCCAGCAGTGGGGACAGTTACAATGAGCAGTTCTTC

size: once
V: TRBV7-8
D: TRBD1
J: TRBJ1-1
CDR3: CASSLGQGRAEAFF
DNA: TGTGCCAGCAGCCTTGGACAGGGGAGGGCTGAAGCTTTCTTT

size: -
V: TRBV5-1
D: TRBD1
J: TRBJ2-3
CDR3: CASSRTGALDTQYF
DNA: TGCGCCAGCAGTAGGACAGGGGCTTTAGATACGCAGTATTTT

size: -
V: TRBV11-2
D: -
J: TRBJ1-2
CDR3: CASSLDRMGRGGYGYTF
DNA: TGTGCCAGCAGCTTAGATCGAATGGGGCGCGGCGGCTATGGCTACACCTTC

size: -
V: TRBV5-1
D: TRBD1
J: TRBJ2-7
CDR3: CASSLAGGSDYEQYF
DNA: TGCGCCAGCAGCTTGGCAGGGGGTTCTGATTACGAGCAGTACTTC

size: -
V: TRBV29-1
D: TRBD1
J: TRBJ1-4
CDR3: CSVHDTGGSEKLFF
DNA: TGCAGCGTTCACGATACAGGGGGCAGTGAAAAACTGTTTTTT

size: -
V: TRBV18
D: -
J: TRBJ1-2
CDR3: CASSPEGTAAYGYTF
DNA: TGTGCCAGCTCACCCGAAGGGACTGCGGCCTATGGCTACACCTTC

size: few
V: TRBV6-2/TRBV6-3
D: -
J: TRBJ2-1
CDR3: CASSLHGQTTNYNEQFF
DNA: TGTGCCAGCAGCCTCCACGGACAAACCACTAACTACAATGAGCAGTTCTTC

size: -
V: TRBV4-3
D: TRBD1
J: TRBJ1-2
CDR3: CASSQDLGQGNYGYTF
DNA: TGCGCCAGCAGCCAAGATCTGGGACAGGGGAATTATGGCTACACCTTC

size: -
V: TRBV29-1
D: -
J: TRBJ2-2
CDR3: CSAQVGGGTGELFF
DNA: TGCAGCGCCCAGGTCGGGGGAGGCACCGGGGAGCTGTTTTTT

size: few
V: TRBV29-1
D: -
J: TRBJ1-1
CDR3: CSVEGAGTEAFF
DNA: TGCAGCGTTGAGGGGGCAGGGACTGAAGCTTTCTTT

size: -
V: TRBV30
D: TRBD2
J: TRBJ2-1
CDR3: CAWASGGSGEQFF
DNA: TGTGCCTGGGCTAGCGGGGGGTCGGGTGAGCAGTTCTTC

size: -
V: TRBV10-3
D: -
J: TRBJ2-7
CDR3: CAISAGYSYEQYF
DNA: TGTGCCATCAGTGCAGGATACTCCTACGAGCAGTACTTC

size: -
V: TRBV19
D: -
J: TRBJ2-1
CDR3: CASSADKYNEQFF
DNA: TGTGCCAGTAGTGCCGACAAATACAATGAGCAGTTCTTC

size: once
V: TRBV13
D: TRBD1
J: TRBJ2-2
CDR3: CASRTGMNTGELFF
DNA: TGTGCCAGCAGGACAGGGATGAACACCGGGGAGCTGTTTTTT

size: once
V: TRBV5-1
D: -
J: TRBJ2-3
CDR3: CASSSTGYYTDTQYF
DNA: TGCGCCAGCAGCTCGACAGGATACTACACAGATACGCAGTATTTT

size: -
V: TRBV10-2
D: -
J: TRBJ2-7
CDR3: CASSDPVGGYYEQYF
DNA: TGCGCCAGCAGTGATCCGGTAGGGGGATACTACGAGCAGTACTTC

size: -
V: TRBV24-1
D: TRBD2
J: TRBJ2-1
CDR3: CATGRDTYNEQFF
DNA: TGTGCCACCGGGAGGGATACCTACAATGAGCAGTTCTTC

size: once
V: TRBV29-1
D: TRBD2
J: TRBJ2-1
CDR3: CSAGLAGGLLNNEQFF
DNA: TGCAGCGCCGGACTAGCGGGGGGCCTGCTGAACAATGAGCAGTTCTTC

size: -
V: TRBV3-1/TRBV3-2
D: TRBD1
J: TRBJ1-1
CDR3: CASTDRRQGEAFF
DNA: TGTGCCAGCACCGATCGTCGACAGGGAGAAGCTTTCTTT

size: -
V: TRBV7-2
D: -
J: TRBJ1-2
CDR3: CASSLSKQGYGYTF
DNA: TGTGCCAGCAGCTTATCTAAACAGGGCTATGGCTACACCTTC

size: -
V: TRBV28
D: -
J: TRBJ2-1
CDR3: CASSLGQGYSNEQFF
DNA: TGTGCCAGCAGTTTAGGGCAGGGGTACAGTAATGAGCAGTTCTTC

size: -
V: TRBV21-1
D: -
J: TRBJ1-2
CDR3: CASSKNAGDGYTF
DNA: TGTGCCAGCAGCAAAAACGCAGGGGATGGCTACACCTTC

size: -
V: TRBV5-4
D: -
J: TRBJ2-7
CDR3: CASSRQDSSSYEQYF
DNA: TGTGCCAGCAGCCGCCAGGACAGCAGCTCCTACGAGCAGTACTTC

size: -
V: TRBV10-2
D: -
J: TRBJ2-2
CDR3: CASSQTRPTGELFF
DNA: TGCGCCAGCAGTCAGACTAGACCCACCGGGGAGCTGTTTTTT

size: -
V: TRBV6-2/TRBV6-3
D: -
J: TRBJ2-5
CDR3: CASSFQGLKQETQYF
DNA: TGTGCCAGCAGTTTCCAGGGACTTAAGCAAGAGACCCAGTACTTC

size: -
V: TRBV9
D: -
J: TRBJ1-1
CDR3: CASSVGGWVPNTEAFF
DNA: TGTGCCAGCAGCGTAGGAGGGTGGGTTCCGAACACTGAAGCTTTCTTT